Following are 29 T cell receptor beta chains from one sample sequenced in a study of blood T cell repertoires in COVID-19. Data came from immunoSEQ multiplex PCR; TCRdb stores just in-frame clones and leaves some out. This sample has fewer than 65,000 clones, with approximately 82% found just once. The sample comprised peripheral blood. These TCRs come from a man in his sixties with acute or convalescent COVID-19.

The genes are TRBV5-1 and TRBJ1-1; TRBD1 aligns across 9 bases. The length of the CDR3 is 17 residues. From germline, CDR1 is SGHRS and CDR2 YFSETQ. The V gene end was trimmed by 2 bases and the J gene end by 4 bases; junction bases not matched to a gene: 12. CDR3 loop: CASSLLQGAGGSTEAFF. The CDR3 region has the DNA TGCGCCAGCAGCTTATTACAGGGGGCGGGAGGAAGCACTGAAGCTTTCTTT.

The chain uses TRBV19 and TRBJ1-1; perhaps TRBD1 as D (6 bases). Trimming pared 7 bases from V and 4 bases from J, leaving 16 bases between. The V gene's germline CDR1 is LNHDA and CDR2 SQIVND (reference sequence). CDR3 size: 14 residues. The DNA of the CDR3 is TGTGCCAGTATGACAGGATATAGGGGCACTGAAGCTTTCTTT. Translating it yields CASMTGYRGTEAFF.

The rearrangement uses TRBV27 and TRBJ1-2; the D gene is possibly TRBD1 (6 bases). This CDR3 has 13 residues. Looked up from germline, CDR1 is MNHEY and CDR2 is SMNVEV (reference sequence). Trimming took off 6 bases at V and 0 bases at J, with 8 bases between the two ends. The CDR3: CASRGAANYGYTF. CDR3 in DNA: TGTGCCAGCAGGGGGGCAGCTAACTATGGCTACACCTTC.

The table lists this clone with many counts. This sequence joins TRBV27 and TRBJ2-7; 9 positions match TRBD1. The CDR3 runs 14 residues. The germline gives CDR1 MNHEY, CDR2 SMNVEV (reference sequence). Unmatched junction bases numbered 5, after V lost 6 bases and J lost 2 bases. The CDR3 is CASRGQGVAYEQYF. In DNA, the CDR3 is TGTGCCAGCAGGGGACAGGGCGTTGCCTACGAGCAGTACTTC.

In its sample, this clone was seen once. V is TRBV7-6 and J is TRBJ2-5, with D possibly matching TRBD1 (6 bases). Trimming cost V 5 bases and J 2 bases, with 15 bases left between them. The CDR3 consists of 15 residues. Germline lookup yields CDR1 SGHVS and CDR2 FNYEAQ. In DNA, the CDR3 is TGTGCCAGCAGCGTTAGCCCGAGGGGGCAAGAGACCCAGTACTTC. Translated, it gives CASSVSPRGQETQYF.

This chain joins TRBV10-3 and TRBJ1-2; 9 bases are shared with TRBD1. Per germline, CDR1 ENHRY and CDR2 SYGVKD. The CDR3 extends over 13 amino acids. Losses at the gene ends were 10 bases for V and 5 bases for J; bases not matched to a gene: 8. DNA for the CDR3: TGTGCCACCACCGGGACAGGGATTTATGGCTACACCTTC. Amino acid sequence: CATTGTGIYGYTF.

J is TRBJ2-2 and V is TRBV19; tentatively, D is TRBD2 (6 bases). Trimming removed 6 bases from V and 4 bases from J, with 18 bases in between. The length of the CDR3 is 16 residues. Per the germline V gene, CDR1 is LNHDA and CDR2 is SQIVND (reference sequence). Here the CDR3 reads CASRRWQGGPTGELFF. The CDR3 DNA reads TGTGCCAGTAGGAGGTGGCAGGGAGGCCCCACCGGGGAGCTGTTTTTT.

The CDR3 sequence: CASSLGQVISYNEQFF. CDR3 DNA: TGTGCCAGCAGCTTAGGACAGGTAATATCCTACAATGAGCAGTTCTTC. The V call is TRBV7-2, the J call TRBJ2-1; D might be TRBD1 (6 bases). CDR1 and CDR2 (germline): SGHTA, FQGNSA. Trimming cost V 1 base and J 1 base, with 11 bases left between them. This CDR3 has 16 residues.

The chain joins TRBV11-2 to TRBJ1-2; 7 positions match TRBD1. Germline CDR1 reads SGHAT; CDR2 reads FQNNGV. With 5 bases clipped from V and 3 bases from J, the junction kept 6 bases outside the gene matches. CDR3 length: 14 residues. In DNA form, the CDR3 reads TGTGCCAGCAGCAACTTCGGGACAGACTATGGCTACACCTTC. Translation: CASSNFGTDYGYTF.

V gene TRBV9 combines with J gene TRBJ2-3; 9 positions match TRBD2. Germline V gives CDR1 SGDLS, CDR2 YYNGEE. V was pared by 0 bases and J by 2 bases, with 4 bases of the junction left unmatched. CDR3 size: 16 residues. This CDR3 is CASSVDSGGFTDTQYF. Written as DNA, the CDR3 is TGTGCCAGCAGCGTAGATAGCGGGGGTTTCACAGATACGCAGTATTTT.

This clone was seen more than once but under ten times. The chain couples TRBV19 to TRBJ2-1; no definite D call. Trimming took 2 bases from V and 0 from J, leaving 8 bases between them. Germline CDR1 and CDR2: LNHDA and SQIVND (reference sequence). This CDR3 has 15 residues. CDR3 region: CASSIQAVSYNEQFF. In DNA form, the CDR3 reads TGTGCCAGTAGTATACAGGCTGTCTCCTACAATGAGCAGTTCTTC.

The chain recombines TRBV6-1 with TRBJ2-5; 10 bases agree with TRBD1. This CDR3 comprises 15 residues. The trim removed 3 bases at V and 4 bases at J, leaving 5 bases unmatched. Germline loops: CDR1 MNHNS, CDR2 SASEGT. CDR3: CASSEEGQGSETQYF. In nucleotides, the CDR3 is TGTGCCAGCAGTGAGGAGGGACAGGGGTCAGAGACCCAGTACTTC.

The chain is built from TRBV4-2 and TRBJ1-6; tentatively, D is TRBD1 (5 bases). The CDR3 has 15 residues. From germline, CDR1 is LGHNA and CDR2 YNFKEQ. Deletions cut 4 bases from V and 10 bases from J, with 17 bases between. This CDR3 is CASSRAGQVESPLHF. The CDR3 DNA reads TGTGCCAGCAGCCGGGCAGGGCAAGTTGAATCACCCCTCCACTTT.

Written as DNA, the CDR3 is TGCGCCAGCAGCCCCGGGACAACAGATACGCAGTATTTT. Its protein is CASSPGTTDTQYF. V is TRBV5-1 and J is TRBJ2-3; possible D gene TRBD1, 6 bases. CDR1 and CDR2 from the germline V gene are SGHRS and YFSETQ. The CDR3 extends over 13 amino acids. Trimming took 4 bases from V and 3 from J, leaving 9 bases between them.

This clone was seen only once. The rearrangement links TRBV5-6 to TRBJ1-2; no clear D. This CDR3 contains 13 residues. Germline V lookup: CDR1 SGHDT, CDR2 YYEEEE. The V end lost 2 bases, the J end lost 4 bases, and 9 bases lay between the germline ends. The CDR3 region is CASSLHAGYGYTF. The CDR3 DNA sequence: TGTGCCAGCAGCTTACACGCTGGCTATGGCTACACCTTC.

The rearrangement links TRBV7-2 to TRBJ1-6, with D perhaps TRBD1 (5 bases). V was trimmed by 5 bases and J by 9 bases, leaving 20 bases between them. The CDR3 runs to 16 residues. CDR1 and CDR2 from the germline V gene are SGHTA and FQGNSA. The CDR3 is CASSLLRGDWGSPLHF. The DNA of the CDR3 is TGTGCCAGCAGCCTTCTTAGGGGCGACTGGGGTTCACCCCTCCACTTT.

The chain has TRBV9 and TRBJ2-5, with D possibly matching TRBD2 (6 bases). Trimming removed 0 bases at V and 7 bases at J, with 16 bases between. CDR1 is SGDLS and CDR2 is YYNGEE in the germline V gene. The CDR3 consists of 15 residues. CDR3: CASSVAPSGSRTQYF. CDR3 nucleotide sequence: TGTGCCAGCAGCGTAGCCCCCAGCGGGTCGCGGACCCAGTACTTC.

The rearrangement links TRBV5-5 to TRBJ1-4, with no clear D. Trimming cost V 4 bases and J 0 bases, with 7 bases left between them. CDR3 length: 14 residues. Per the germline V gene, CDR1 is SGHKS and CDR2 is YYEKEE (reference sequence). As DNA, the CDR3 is TGTGCCAGCAGCGCAGTTGCAACTAATGAAAAACTGTTTTTT. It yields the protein CASSAVATNEKLFF.

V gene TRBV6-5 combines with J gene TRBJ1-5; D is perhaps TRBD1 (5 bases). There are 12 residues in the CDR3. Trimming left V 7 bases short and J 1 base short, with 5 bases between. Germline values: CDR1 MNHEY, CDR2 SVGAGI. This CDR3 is CASTGSNQPQHF. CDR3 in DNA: TGTGCCAGCACAGGGAGCAATCAGCCCCAGCATTTT.

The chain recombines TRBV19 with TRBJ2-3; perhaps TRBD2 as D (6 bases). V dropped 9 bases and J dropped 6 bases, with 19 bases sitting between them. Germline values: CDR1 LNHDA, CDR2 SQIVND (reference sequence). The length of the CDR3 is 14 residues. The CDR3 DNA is TGTGCCAGCTCTACTAGCTCGGCCTGGGATACGCAGTATTTT. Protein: CASSTSSAWDTQYF. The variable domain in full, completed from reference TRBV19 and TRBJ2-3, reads DGGITQSPKYLFRKEGQNVTLSCEQNLNHDAMYWYRQDPGQGLRLIYYSQIVNDFQKGDIAEGYSVSREKKESFPLTVTSAQKNPTAFYLCASSTSSAWDTQYFGPGTRLTVL.

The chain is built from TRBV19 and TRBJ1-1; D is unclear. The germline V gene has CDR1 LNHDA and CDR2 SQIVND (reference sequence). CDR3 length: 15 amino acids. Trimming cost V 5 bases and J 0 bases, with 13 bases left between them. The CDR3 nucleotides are TGTGCCAGTAGTCCCGTCGAGGGCATGAACACTGAAGCTTTCTTT. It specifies CASSPVEGMNTEAFF.

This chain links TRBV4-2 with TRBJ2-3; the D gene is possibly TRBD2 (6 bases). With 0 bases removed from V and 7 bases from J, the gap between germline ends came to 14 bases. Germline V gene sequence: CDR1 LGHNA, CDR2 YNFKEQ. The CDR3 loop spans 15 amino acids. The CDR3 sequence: CASSQDLPAGNTQYF. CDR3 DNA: TGTGCCAGCAGCCAAGATCTTCCCGCGGGAAATACGCAGTATTTT.

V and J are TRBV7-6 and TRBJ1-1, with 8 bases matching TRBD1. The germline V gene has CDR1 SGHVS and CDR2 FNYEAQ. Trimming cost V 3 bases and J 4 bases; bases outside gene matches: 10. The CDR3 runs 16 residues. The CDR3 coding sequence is TGTGCCAGCAGCTTTAGACAGGGGAAAGAGGTCACTGAAGCTTTCTTT. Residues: CASSFRQGKEVTEAFF.

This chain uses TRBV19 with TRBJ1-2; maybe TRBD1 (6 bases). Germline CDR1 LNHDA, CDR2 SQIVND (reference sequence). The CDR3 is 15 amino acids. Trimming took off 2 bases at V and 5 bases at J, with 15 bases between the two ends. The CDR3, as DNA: TGTGCCAGTAGTATAAGTCGCGGGGGCACATATGGCTACACCTTC. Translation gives CASSISRGGTYGYTF.

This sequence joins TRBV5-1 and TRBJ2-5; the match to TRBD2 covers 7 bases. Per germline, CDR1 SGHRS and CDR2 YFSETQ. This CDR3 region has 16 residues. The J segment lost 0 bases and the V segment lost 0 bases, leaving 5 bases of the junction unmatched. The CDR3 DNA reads TGCGCCAGCAGCTTGGGTTCGGGGGGTAACCAAGAGACCCAGTACTTC. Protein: CASSLGSGGNQETQYF.

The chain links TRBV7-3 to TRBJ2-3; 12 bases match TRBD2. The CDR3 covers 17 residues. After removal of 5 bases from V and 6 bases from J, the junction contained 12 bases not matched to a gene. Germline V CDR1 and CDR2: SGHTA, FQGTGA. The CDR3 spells CASSISGLAGSRDTQYF. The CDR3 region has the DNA TGTGCCAGCAGCATCTCAGGACTAGCGGGGTCCAGGGATACGCAGTATTTT.

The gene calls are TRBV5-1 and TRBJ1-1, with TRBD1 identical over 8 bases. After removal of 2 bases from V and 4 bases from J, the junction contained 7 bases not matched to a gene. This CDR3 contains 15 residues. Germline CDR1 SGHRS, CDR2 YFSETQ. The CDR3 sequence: CASSLDRGGFTEAFF. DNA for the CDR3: TGCGCCAGCAGCTTAGACAGGGGTGGGTTCACTGAAGCTTTCTTT.

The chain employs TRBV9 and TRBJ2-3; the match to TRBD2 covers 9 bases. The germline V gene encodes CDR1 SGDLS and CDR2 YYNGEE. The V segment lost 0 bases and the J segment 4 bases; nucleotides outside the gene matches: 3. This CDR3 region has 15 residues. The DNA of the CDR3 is TGTGCCAGCAGCGTAGACGCTAGCGGGGCAGATACGCAGTATTTT. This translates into CASSVDASGADTQYF.

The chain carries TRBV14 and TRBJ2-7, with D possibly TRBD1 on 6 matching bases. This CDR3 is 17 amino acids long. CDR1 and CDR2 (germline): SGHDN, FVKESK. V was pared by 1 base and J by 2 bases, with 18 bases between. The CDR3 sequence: CASSQARDWDKAYEQYF. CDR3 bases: TGTGCCAGCAGCCAAGCAAGAGATTGGGACAAAGCCTACGAGCAGTACTTC.